This T cell receptor (beta chain) emerged from a study of cytomegalovirus exposure and HLA in healthy donors. General study findings and limits: It was shown in a later analysis that HLA-associated TCR beta chains were more clonally expanded than other, equally common chains.

This clone was seen a single time. Its matching antigen is unknown. Trimming at V came to 0 bases and at J to 3 bases, leaving 6 bases not matched to a gene. Looked up from germline, CDR1 is MNHEY and CDR2 is SVGAGI. The CDR3 extends over 16 amino acids. The PCR made use of 60 Vbeta and 13 Jbeta primers. Assay: immunoSEQ multiplex PCR; the TCRdb copy retains only in-frame clones and omits some. The top ten hold approximately 9.7% of the sample, which has over 110,000 clones, approximately 82% seen once. Sequenced material: PBMCs. The receptor comes from a woman aged 55 to 70 in good health and CMV-seropositive. This chain uses TRBV6-5 with TRBJ2-5; 8 bases match TRBD2. The CDR3 DNA reads TGTGCCAGCAGTTACTCCCGGGGGGGGAGGAAAGAGACCCAGTACTTC. This codes for CASSYSRGGRKETQYF.